The 18 T cell receptor beta chains below all came from one sample that was sequenced in a study of Ad26.COV2.S vaccination and SARS-CoV-2 variants. TCRdb keeps only in-frame clones here, not all; method: immunoSEQ multiplex PCR. The sample has fewer than 900,000 clones, 80% to 90% seen once. Treatment noted: approximately 18 received Ad26.COV2.S at low or high dose, single or two shots; several received placebo; per-sample allocation not given. Sample collection was performed on day 63 after the first vaccine or placebo injection. The input for sequencing was peripheral blood, taken in a trial of Ad26.COV2.S vaccine versus placebo. The origin of the receptors is a person between 18 and 60 years old who received the Ad26.COV2.S COVID-19 vaccine or a placebo.

The chain has TRBV11-2 and TRBJ2-7; D possibly matches TRBD1 or TRBD2 (6 bases each). Germline V CDR1 and CDR2: SGHAT, FQNNGV. This CDR3 spans 14 amino acids. Trimming pared 3 bases from V and 5 bases from J, leaving 14 bases between. The CDR3 loop reads CASSLWGAGNEQYF. The CDR3, as DNA: TGTGCCAGCAGCTTGTGGGGGGCGGGCAACGAGCAGTACTTC. Full variable domain (outside the CDR3, taken from reference TRBV11-2 and TRBJ2-7): EAGVAQSPRYKIIEKRQSVAFWCNPISGHATLYWYQQILGQGPKLLIQFQNNGVVDDSQLPKDRFSAERLKGVDSTLKIQPAKLEDSAVYLCASSLWGAGNEQYFGPGTRLTVT.

The chain employs TRBV7-7 and TRBJ2-1; D is tentatively TRBD1 or TRBD2 (5 bases each). Between the trimmed V and J ends, which lost 5 bases and 2 bases, there was a span of 13 bases. Germline V CDR1 and CDR2: SSHAT, FNYEAQ (reference sequence). There are 15 residues in the CDR3. The DNA of the CDR3 is TGTGCCAGCAGCCTCGGGGCAGCCACCTACAATGAGCAGTTCTTC. It translates to CASSLGAATYNEQFF.

This chain joins TRBV5-5 and TRBJ2-5, with D possibly TRBD1 on 5 matching bases. This CDR3 region has 15 residues. V was cut by 6 bases and J by 4 bases, with 19 bases left in between. Germline CDR1 SGHKS, CDR2 YYEKEE (reference sequence). The CDR3 protein is CASTPRQGARETQYF. The CDR3 nucleotides read TGTGCCAGCACTCCCCGGCAGGGTGCGCGAGAGACCCAGTACTTC.

This chain joins TRBV7-9 and TRBJ2-5; TRBD1 agrees at 9 bases. The trim removed 4 bases at V and 3 bases at J, leaving 3 bases unmatched. The CDR3 consists of 14 residues. Germline values: CDR1 SEHNR, CDR2 FQNEAQ (reference sequence). CDR3: CASSWTGAEETQYF. The CDR3 coding sequence is TGTGCCAGCAGCTGGACAGGGGCGGAAGAGACCCAGTACTTC.

This clone was picked up many times. The genes are TRBV10-1 and TRBJ1-5; 7 bases line up with TRBD1. In germline, CDR1 is WNHNN, CDR2 SYGVQD (reference sequence). Trimming took 6 bases from V and 3 from J; bases not matched to a gene: 5. The CDR3 runs 14 residues. The DNA of the CDR3 is TGCGCCAGCAGGGATGACAGGGACAATCAGCCCCAGCATTTT. Translation: CASRDDRDNQPQHF.

The rearrangement joins TRBV7-9 to TRBJ2-7, with D perhaps TRBD1 (8 bases). Germline V CDR1 and CDR2: SEHNR, FQNEAQ (reference sequence). V was pared by 3 bases and J by 4 bases, with 13 bases between. The CDR3 is 14 amino acids. CDR3 DNA sequence: TGTGCCAGCAGCTTGACAGGGGACTATTACGAGCAGTACTTC. Protein: CASSLTGDYYEQYF.

This clone was recorded only once. The gene calls are TRBV6-5 and TRBJ1-2; 7 nucleotides agree with TRBD1. Trimming cost V 4 bases and J 10 bases; bases outside gene matches: 9. The CDR3 is made up of 13 amino acids. Germline V gene sequence: CDR1 MNHEY, CDR2 SVGAGI. The DNA of the CDR3 is TGTGCCAGCAGTTCCCCGGGACAGAAGGTCTACACCTTC. It yields the protein CASSSPGQKVYTF.

This clone was seen a few times. The J gene is TRBJ1-2, the V gene TRBV6-2 or TRBV6-3; weak D call: TRBD1 (6 bases). The CDR3 sequence is 14 residues long. The germline V gene has CDR1 MNHEY and CDR2 SVGEGT. V lost 1 base and J 4 bases, leaving 10 bases between the germline ends. The CDR3 DNA follows: TGTGCCAGCAGTTACTTGGACAGCATCTATGGCTACACCTTC. Translated, it gives CASSYLDSIYGYTF.

The chain is built from TRBV7-2 and TRBJ2-1, with 9 bases matching TRBD1. This CDR3 is built from 14 residues. CDR1 is SGHTA and CDR2 is FQGNSA in the germline V gene. With V trimmed by 5 bases and J by 5 bases, 4 bases remained unmatched. The CDR3 DNA reads TGTGCCAGCAGCCTGGACAGGGGAAACAATGAGCAGTTCTTC. Protein sequence: CASSLDRGNNEQFF. The whole variable domain, filled in from reference TRBV7-2 and TRBJ2-1, reads GAGVSQSPSNKVTEKGKDVELRCDPISGHTALYWYRQSLGQGLEFLIYFQGNSAPDKSGLPSDRFSAERTGGSVSTLTIQRTQQEDSAVYLCASSLDRGNNEQFFGPGTRLTVL.

The chain recombines TRBV6-2 or TRBV6-3 with TRBJ2-7; 7 positions agree with TRBD1. The CDR3 has 15 residues. Germline V gene lookup returns CDR1 MNHEY and CDR2 SVGEGT. V lost 4 bases to trimming and J lost 2 bases; unmatched junction nucleotides: 8. DNA for the CDR3: TGTGCCAGCAGTTTCACTCCCGGGACAGCCTACGAGCAGTACTTC. Translating it yields CASSFTPGTAYEQYF.

The chain is built from TRBV6-2 or TRBV6-3 and TRBJ1-3; D call uncertain. Germline CDR1 reads MNHEY; CDR2 reads SVGEGT. CDR3 size: 12 residues. Trimming stripped 2 bases from V and 4 bases from J, with 3 bases between. The CDR3 spells CASSYAGNTIYF. CDR3 bases: TGTGCCAGCAGTTACGCGGGAAACACCATATATTTT.

This chain connects TRBV7-3 to TRBJ1-1; the D gene is possibly TRBD1 (6 bases). Germline V gene data show CDR1 as SGHTA and CDR2 as FQGTGA. The CDR3 is made up of 12 amino acids. V lost 4 bases and J lost 7, with 10 bases in between. The CDR3 here is CASSSGGGEAFF. The CDR3 nucleotides are TGTGCCAGCAGCTCAGGAGGGGGTGAAGCTTTCTTT.

In nucleotides, the CDR3 is TGTGCCACCAGTGATGCCGGGCGCACCGGGGAGCTGTTTTTT. Translation gives CATSDAGRTGELFF. The genes are TRBV24-1 and TRBJ2-2, with D unclear. The CDR3 is made up of 14 amino acids. V lost 3 bases and J 4 bases, leaving 8 bases between the germline ends. Germline CDR1 and CDR2: KGHDR and SFDVKD.

As regards this clone: A single base separates this from a much larger clone, so it may be a read error. V gene TRBV7-2 combines with J gene TRBJ1-5; D gene uncertain. The V and J ends lost 5 bases and 0 bases respectively, with 5 bases between them. CDR1 is SGHTA and CDR2 is FQGNSA in the germline V gene. The CDR3 runs to 13 residues. In DNA form, the CDR3 reads TGTGCCAGCAGCCCAAATAGCAATCAGCCCCAGCATTTT. It yields the protein CASSPNSNQPQHF.

The chain carries TRBV7-9 and TRBJ1-2; the match to TRBD1 covers 7 bases. Germline-derived CDR1 and CDR2 are SEHNR and FQNEAQ (reference sequence). Trimming removed 3 bases from V and 5 bases from J; junction bases left unmatched: 9. The CDR3 runs to 15 residues. The CDR3 is CASSFSMGRGYGYTF. The CDR3 bases are TGTGCCAGCAGCTTTTCAATGGGCAGGGGGTATGGCTACACCTTC.

The chain couples TRBV7-2 to TRBJ2-5; D is perhaps TRBD2 (5 bases). Trimming removed 5 bases from V and 5 bases from J, with 15 bases in between. Germline CDR1 and CDR2: SGHTA and FQGNSA. There are 14 residues in the CDR3. The CDR3 DNA is TGTGCCAGCAGCCCCTGGGCCCGAGGGGAGACCCAGTACTTC. Translating gives CASSPWARGETQYF. Filled out from reference TRBV7-2 and TRBJ2-5, the complete variable domain reads GAGVSQSPSNKVTEKGKDVELRCDPISGHTALYWYRQSLGQGLEFLIYFQGNSAPDKSGLPSDRFSAERTGGSVSTLTIQRTQQEDSAVYLCASSPWARGETQYFGPGTRLLVL.

The chain employs TRBV10-3 and TRBJ1-5; tentative D call: TRBD1 (6 bases). V lost 5 bases, J lost 4 bases, and 15 bases lay in between. Germline V gene data show CDR1 as ENHRY and CDR2 as SYGVKD. The CDR3 runs to 15 residues. Written as DNA, the CDR3 is TGTGCCATCAGTCGTGAACAGGGAGGGAATCAGCCCCAGCATTTT. This codes for CAISREQGGNQPQHF.

The chain uses TRBV24-1 and TRBJ2-3, with 12 bases aligning to TRBD1. The CDR3 spans 18 residues. CDR1 and CDR2 from the germline V gene are KGHDR and SFDVKD. Trimming cost V 10 bases and J 1 base; bases outside gene matches: 14. CDR3 amino acids: CATETQGQGARGTDTQYF. CDR3 coding DNA: TGTGCCACGGAGACCCAGGGACAGGGGGCAAGAGGCACAGATACGCAGTATTTT.